Shown below are 23 T cell receptor beta chains from a single sample sequenced in a study of CD8 T cells in ankylosing spondylitis. Study-wide points: A motif in TCR beta, a set of roughly 8 highly homologous variants, appeared characteristic of ankylosing spondylitis blood.

These TCRs are of unknown antigen specificity. In TCRdb, the 5' RACE reads were re-called with MiXCR into one record per CDR3 protein. This table holds more than 300,000 distinct CDR3 sequences, 7.5% to 9% found once. The sample taken for sequencing was blood, either unsorted or a sorted T cell fraction (not recorded which). All receptors derive from a male donor with ankylosing spondylitis.

The chain combines TRBV5-1 with TRBJ2-1, with 9 nucleotides matching TRBD1. The CDR3 has 16 residues. Per the germline V gene, CDR1 is SGHRS and CDR2 is YFSETQ. V shed 5 bases and J 4 bases; nucleotides not matched to a gene: 10. The CDR3 spells CASSPNRDRAYNEQFF. CDR3 DNA: TGCGCCAGCAGTCCAAACCGGGACAGGGCTTACAATGAGCAGTTCTTC.

The J gene is TRBJ2-1, the V gene TRBV6-1; 8 bases fit TRBD2. Germline CDR1 and CDR2: MNHNS and SASEGT. V shed 5 bases, J shed 6 bases, and the junction held 6 bases outside the gene matches. CDR3 length: 14 amino acids. The DNA of the CDR3 is TGTGCCAGCAGTCGGGAGGGCTTAGGCAATGAGCAGTTCTTC. Translated: CASSREGLGNEQFF.

This clonotype occurred many times. This rearrangement joins TRBV28 to TRBJ2-7; D not resolved. CDR1 is MDHEN and CDR2 is SYDVKM in the germline V gene. V gave up 4 bases and J gave up 3 bases, with 10 bases separating them. The CDR3 has 13 residues. CDR3: CASSYVPGYEQYF. Written as DNA, the CDR3 is TGTGCCAGCAGTTATGTCCCGGGCTACGAGCAGTACTTC.

This clonotype was seen only a few times. The V and J genes are TRBV4-3 and TRBJ2-3, with 13 nucleotides matching TRBD2. Germline V gives CDR1 LGHNA, CDR2 YSLEER. The CDR3 loop spans 16 amino acids. With 4 bases clipped from V and 5 bases from J, the junction kept 6 bases outside the gene matches. CDR3 nucleotide sequence: TGCGCCAGCAGCCGAGCGGGACTAGCGGGAATAGATACGCAGTATTTT. Amino acids: CASSRAGLAGIDTQYF.

This clonotype was observed many times. V is TRBV11-2 and J is TRBJ2-1; D gene uncertain. With 7 bases removed from V and 5 bases from J, the gap between germline ends came to 18 bases. The CDR3 has 15 amino acids. Germline V lookup: CDR1 SGHAT, CDR2 FQNNGV. The CDR3 sequence: CASTPSRSNNNEQFF. The CDR3 bases are TGTGCCAGCACCCCATCCCGTAGCAATAACAATGAGCAGTTCTTC.

The J gene is TRBJ2-2, the V gene TRBV3-1, with a tentative D call TRBD1 (5 bases). There are 20 residues in the CDR3. CDR1 is LGHDT, CDR2 YNNKEL, per germline (reference sequence). V lost 0 bases and J lost 0, with 20 bases in between. The CDR3 sequence is CASSQDFLGAPASNTGELFF. Written as DNA, the CDR3 is TGTGCCAGCAGCCAAGATTTTTTAGGGGCTCCGGCCTCGAACACCGGGGAGCTGTTTTTT.

A few counts support this clonotype. The chain is built from TRBV12-3 or TRBV12-4 and TRBJ2-5; 11 bases match TRBD1. This CDR3 has 16 amino acids. J gave up 1 base and V 5 bases, and 6 bases lay outside the gene matches. The CDR3 nucleotides read TGTGCCAGCAGTAATCCGGGACAGGGGGGCCAAGAGACCCAGTACTTC. It is translated as CASSNPGQGGQETQYF.

This chain connects TRBV6-1 to TRBJ2-1; TRBD2 agrees at 11 bases. This CDR3 spans 14 amino acids. Per the germline V gene, CDR1 is MNHNS and CDR2 is SASEGT. With V trimmed by 8 bases and J by 4 bases, 4 bases remained unmatched. This chain's CDR3 is CASLPSGGYNEQFF. CDR3 DNA: TGTGCCAGCCTACCTAGCGGGGGGTACAATGAGCAGTTCTTC.

The table lists this clonotype with a few counts. V and J are TRBV7-9 and TRBJ2-6, with TRBD1 matching over 9 bases. The CDR3 covers 16 residues. The trim removed 3 bases at V and 2 bases at J, leaving 2 bases unmatched. CDR1 is SEHNR and CDR2 is FQNEAQ in the germline V gene (reference sequence). CDR3 bases: TGTGCCAGCAGCTTTTACAGGGGGCCTGGGGCCAACGTCCTGACTTTC. Translated: CASSFYRGPGANVLTF.

A few counts support this clonotype. J is TRBJ2-2 and V is TRBV6-1; D is perhaps TRBD1 or TRBD2 (6 bases each). Trimming shortened V by 6 bases and J by 3 bases, and 17 bases separated the two germline ends. The CDR3 consists of 16 residues. CDR1 and CDR2 from the germline V gene are MNHNS and SASEGT. The CDR3 DNA sequence: TGTGCCAGCAGCCCTTACGGCCGGGGGCACACCGGGGAGCTGTTTTTT. This encodes CASSPYGRGHTGELFF.

This clonotype was picked up a small number of times. This chain joins TRBV12-3 or TRBV12-4 and TRBJ1-5; D is uncertain. The CDR3 extends over 15 amino acids. Trimming stripped 6 bases from V and 0 bases from J, with 12 bases between. CDR3: CASSSSSNSNQPQHF. DNA of the CDR3: TGTGCCAGCAGCTCCTCAAGTAATAGCAATCAGCCCCAGCATTTT.

The sample holds one count of this clonotype. The genes are TRBV18 and TRBJ1-1; D gene unclear. CDR1 is KGHSH, CDR2 LQKENI, per germline. This CDR3 is built from 13 residues. V was trimmed by 2 bases and J by 6 bases, leaving 10 bases between them. This CDR3 is CASSPGRVAEAFF. The CDR3 DNA follows: TGTGCCAGCTCACCAGGGAGGGTTGCTGAAGCTTTCTTT.

This clonotype was seen a handful of times. The rearrangement joins TRBV7-2 to TRBJ2-3; no firm D call. The length of the CDR3 is 14 residues. Trimming removed 3 bases at V and 3 bases at J, with 10 bases between. Germline CDR1 is SGHTA and CDR2 is FQGNSA. The CDR3 DNA is TGTGCCAGCAGCTTTGGCTGGGTTACAGATACGCAGTATTTT. Translated: CASSFGWVTDTQYF.

This sequence joins TRBV27 and TRBJ2-1; no clear D gene. Germline CDR1 MNHEY, CDR2 SMNVEV (reference sequence). Trimming removed 4 bases from V and 5 bases from J, with 9 bases in between. The CDR3 contains 13 residues. CDR3 in amino acids: CASSSLINNEQFF. CDR3 nucleotide sequence: TGTGCCAGCAGTTCCTTAATAAACAATGAGCAGTTCTTC.

The chain is built from TRBV29-1 and TRBJ2-4; the match to TRBD1 covers 9 bases. This CDR3 contains 13 residues. V lost 5 bases and J lost 10; bases outside the gene matches: 9. Germline V gene data show CDR1 as SQVTM and CDR2 as ANQGSEA. The CDR3 region has the DNA TGCAGCGTTTCCGGGACAGGGTTTTCGATTCAGTACTTC. This encodes CSVSGTGFSIQYF. The full variable domain, in which reference TRBV29-1 and TRBJ2-4 provide the parts outside the CDR3, is SAVISQKPSRDICQRGTSLTIQCQVDSQVTMMFWYRQQPGQSLTLIATANQGSEATYESGFVIDKFPISRPNLTFSTLTVSNMSPEDSSIYLCSVSGTGFSIQYFGAGTRLSVL.

This clonotype has more than one count but fewer than ten. The chain links TRBV2 to TRBJ2-2; D remains ambiguous. The CDR3 contains 14 residues. The V gene's germline CDR1 is SNHLY and CDR2 FYNNEI. Trimming left V 2 bases short and J 1 base short, with 5 bases between. This CDR3 reads CASSESRNTGELFF. CDR3 nucleotides: TGTGCCAGCAGTGAATCCAGGAACACCGGGGAGCTGTTTTTT.

This clonotype was counted at least ten times. This rearrangement joins TRBV12-3 or TRBV12-4 to TRBJ2-3; TRBD2 aligns across 14 bases. J lost 2 bases, V lost 6 bases, and 16 bases had no gene match. CDR3 length: 20 amino acids. The chain's CDR3 is CASRSGTSGRVGVYTDTQYF. The CDR3 DNA sequence: TGTGCCAGCAGATCCGGGACTAGCGGGAGAGTTGGGGTATACACAGATACGCAGTATTTT.

This clonotype was seen a few times. The gene calls are TRBV10-3 and TRBJ2-1; D may be TRBD2 (6 bases). V lost 6 bases and J lost 5, with 11 bases in between. This CDR3 contains 13 residues. Germline V gives CDR1 ENHRY, CDR2 SYGVKD. DNA of the CDR3: TGTGCCATCAGCCGGGAGATTGACAATGAGCAGTTCTTC. Its protein product is CAISREIDNEQFF.

This clonotype was seen a handful of times. This chain links TRBV13 with TRBJ1-5, with D tentatively TRBD1 (5 bases). This CDR3 is built from 12 residues. Germline CDR1 PRHDT, CDR2 FYEKMQ (reference sequence). Trimming left V 5 bases short and J 7 bases short, with 9 bases between. The CDR3 bases are TGTGCCAGCAGCCAGGGAACGCAGCCCCAGCATTTT. Its translation is CASSQGTQPQHF.

This clonotype was observed a few times. The chain recombines TRBV28 with TRBJ2-7; unclear D gene. This CDR3 has 14 residues. V lost 2 bases and J lost 2, with 10 bases in between. Germline CDR1 is MDHEN and CDR2 is SYDVKM. The CDR3 DNA reads as TGTGCCAGCAGTTTAACCGGTCCACCCTACGAGCAGTACTTC. Protein product: CASSLTGPPYEQYF.

The V gene is TRBV18, the J gene TRBJ2-7; no clear D gene. CDR1 and CDR2 (germline): KGHSH, LQKENI. CDR3 length equals 11 residues. V was trimmed by 2 bases and J by 6 bases, leaving 5 bases between them. This chain's CDR3 is CASSPNGEQYF. The CDR3 nucleotides read TGTGCCAGCTCACCAAATGGCGAGCAGTACTTC.

With regard to this clonotype: This could be a read error, since a much larger clone is one nucleotide away. The rearrangement joins TRBV29-1 to TRBJ2-1; D is unclear. The CDR3 length is 15 residues. The V end was cut by 5 bases, the J end by 4 bases, with 18 bases between. Germline V gene lookup returns CDR1 SQVTM and CDR2 ANQGSEA. The CDR3 DNA reads TGCAGCGTTCCGCCCCGGGTTCGAGCGTACAATGAGCAGTTCTTC. Translating gives CSVPPRVRAYNEQFF.

This clonotype was seen at least ten times. This chain joins TRBV7-9 and TRBJ2-3; 8 bases are a match to TRBD1. Germline CDR1 reads SEHNR; CDR2 reads FQNEAQ (reference sequence). CDR3 length: 15 amino acids. After removal of 6 bases from V and 3 bases from J, the junction contained 8 bases not matched to a gene. This CDR3 is CASRLSGGRTDTQYF. CDR3 DNA sequence: TGTGCCAGCAGATTATCAGGGGGCCGGACAGATACGCAGTATTTT.